The entry below gives a single T cell receptor (beta chain) sequence along with its context. Amplification used 60 Vbeta primers and 13 Jbeta primers. The table came from immunoSEQ multiplex PCR; TCRdb's copy has only in-frame clones and leaves some out. Of roughly 120,000 clones detected, about 80% appear once; the ten largest clones hold roughly 2.9%. With 6 bases clipped from V and 5 bases from J, the junction kept 7 bases outside the gene matches. There are 14 residues in the CDR3. The V gene's germline CDR1 is WSHSY and CDR2 SAAADI. The data were taken from a study of cytomegalovirus exposure and HLA in healthy donors.

Sequenced: PBMCs. This sequence joins TRBV10-2 and TRBJ2-5, with TRBD1 identical over 9 bases. The TCR sequence derives from a woman aged 55-69 years in good health and CMV-seropositive. CDR3 in DNA: TGCGCCAGCAGGGGTACGGGACAGGGTGAGACCCAGTACTTC. Translation gives CASRGTGQGETQYF.